This record concerns one T cell receptor (beta chain) sequence. This clonotype has at least ten counts. Which antigen it targets is not known. Base qualities are not at hand, and no much larger clone is one base apart. These data come from a study of identical twins (dated by TCRdb to 2015 to 2016). Regarding the research as a whole: The study deep-sequenced TCR alpha and beta repertoires from monozygotic twins, unrelated adults of various ages and cord blood to test whether fetal clonotypes persist. To rule out contamination, the twin experiments were replicated at different times with different library preparation protocols. Results the study describes overall, beyond this receptor: Abundant cord blood beta clonotypes had fewer insertions, young adult naive repertoires showed a similar but weaker trend, and memory repertoires showed no such trend. Zero-insertion analyses could be partly confounded by invariant T cells such as MAIT and iNKT, though diverse VJ usage argued against such confounding for most clonotypes. In beta out-of-frame sequences, excess twin sharing was weaker, because having fewer shared sequences lowered the signal-to-noise ratio. In monozygotic twins, out-of-frame TCR alpha sharing was systematically underestimated by recombination models, although the models agreed with sharing between unrelated individuals. Because the same donors could not be followed over many years, conclusions were based on cross-sectional statistical analysis. Compared with coincidental sharing between unrelated individuals, an excess of low generation-probability sequences was observed among out-of-frame TCR alpha sequences shared between twins.

Only healthy Caucasian donors were included. The twin cohort consisted of three pairs of female monozygotic twins, all aged roughly 18 to 29 years. Using Miltenyi CD45RO+ enrichment and human naive T-cell isolation kits, memory (CD45RO+) and naive T cells were isolated from PBMC. The library was generated by 5' RACE. Sequencing used an Illumina HiSeq 2000. Template switching introduced a universal primer binding site; the final cDNA contained a unique molecular identifier, enabling accurate counting of TCR cDNA molecules. Specific primers in the conserved constant-segment region were used to synthesize first-strand cDNA for the TCR alpha and beta chains. To control for contamination, every cDNA library was double barcoded, receiving both a SMART-Mk sample barcode and Illumina barcodes. TruSeq adapter sequences, together with Illumina sample barcodes, were added in two successive PCR steps. TCR alpha and beta cDNA libraries were sequenced on the Illumina HiSeq platform with custom primers. The paper's data handling went like this. MiGEC was used to process raw reads and extract unique molecular identifiers, and MiXCR was used to find CDR3 positions. For each individual, recombination models were inferred using an EM algorithm with the repgenHMM and IGoR tools. The analysis of shared clonotypes was done with the tcR package in R, with sharing normalized by the product of cloneset sizes. To study raw recombination free of thymic and clonal selection effects, out-of-frame nonproductive sequences were analyzed. TCRdb reprocessed the public reads (quality trimming at Q25 with fastp, clone calling with MiXCR) and kept in-frame beta chains. Rows are unified per CDR3 protein, each entry keeping the most common DNA and genes. These V and J calls rely on TCRdb rather than the paper's analysis. The table for this sample lists approximately 220,000 distinct CDR3 sequences; around 6.9% of them were counted only once. The ten largest clones take up about 1.9% of the sample.

V lost 1 base and J lost 9 bases; the stretch between them is 8 bases long. Reading the germline V gene (reference sequence) gives CDR1 SEHNR and CDR2 FQNEAQ. Inclusive of the bounding cysteine and phenylalanine, the CDR3 is 12 residues long. The CDR3 DNA has 36 bases and is translated from base 1. This sample also belongs to another study, concerning yellow fever vaccine responses in identical twins. The second investigation adds: According to the authors, the vaccine-induced T cell response in identical twins seemed to be partly convergent and partly specific to each individual. In identical twins, the study followed T cell clones that responded to the vaccine with precision.

Sequenced sample: memory (CD45RO+) T cells sorted from blood. What the cell subset or site label conveys for this sample: CD45RO+ enriched T cells. The chain employs TRBV7-9 and TRBJ2-3; the D segment is perhaps TRBD1 or TRBD2, each sharing 6 matched bases. The origin of this receptor is a woman younger than 30 in good health. The bases are TGTGCCAGCAGCTTAGGAGGGGGGACGCAGTATTTT. It specifies CASSLGGGTQYF.